Presented here are 17 T cell receptor beta chains from one specimen sequenced in a study of radiation and T cells in renal cell carcinoma. Treatment noted: treatment-naive control, cytoreductive nephrectomy. Generated by immunoSEQ multiplex PCR, the TCRdb table keeps only in-frame clones and is missing some. The sample yields about 10,000 clones, around 56% seen once. The sample consisted of tumor tissue, taken from a patient whose treatment was nephrectomy without radiotherapy. The receptors come from a man in his forties or fifties with renal cell carcinoma.

The CDR3 bases are TGTGCCAGCTTATCTGGGGCCAACGTCCTGACTTTC. This translates into CASLSGANVLTF. The chain is built from TRBV6-5 and TRBJ2-6; D remains unclear. V was trimmed by 8 bases and J by 1 base, leaving 3 bases between them. The CDR3 is made up of 12 amino acids. Germline V gene lookup returns CDR1 MNHEY and CDR2 SVGAGI.

This chain joins TRBV29-1 and TRBJ2-3, with a tentative D call TRBD2 (5 bases). This CDR3 spans 15 amino acids. Germline V gene lookup returns CDR1 SQVTM and CDR2 ANQGSEA. Deletions cut 4 bases from V and 2 bases from J, with 16 bases between. CDR3 amino acids: CSVVRSGDYTDTQYF. The CDR3 DNA is TGCAGCGTTGTTCGCAGCGGAGACTACACAGATACGCAGTATTTT.

DNA for the CDR3: TGTGCCAGCAGGGGGACGGACAGAGTCTACAATGAGCAGTTCTTC. This gives the protein CASRGTDRVYNEQFF. The rearrangement links TRBV2 to TRBJ2-1; tentatively, D is TRBD1 (6 bases). The germline V gene has CDR1 SNHLY and CDR2 FYNNEI. This CDR3 is 15 amino acids long. V lost 6 bases, J lost 3 bases, and 15 bases lay in between.

CDR3 coding DNA: TGCGCCAGCAGCCAAGAGAATCAGCGGGGCGAGCAGTACTTC. It specifies CASSQENQRGEQYF. J is TRBJ2-7 and V is TRBV4-1; 7 nucleotides line up with TRBD2. This CDR3 region has 14 residues. V was pared by 0 bases and J by 6 bases, with 5 bases of the junction left unmatched. Germline V gene lookup returns CDR1 MGHRA and CDR2 YSYEKL.

For the CDR3, the DNA is TGTGCCAGCAGCAGCGAAGGTGAGCAGTTCTTC. It translates to CASSSEGEQFF. The V call is TRBV9, the J call TRBJ2-1; D is unclear. Germline V gene sequence: CDR1 SGDLS, CDR2 YYNGEE. The ends were cut back, 4 bases at V and 9 bases at J, with 8 bases in the middle. This CDR3 spans 11 amino acids. The complete variable domain, with remaining parts taken from reference TRBV9 and TRBJ2-1, reads DSGVTQTPKHLITATGQRVTLRCSPRSGDLSVYWYQQSLDQGLQFLIQYYNGEERAKGNILERFSAQQFPDLHSELNLSSLELGDSALYFCASSSEGEQFFGPGTRLTVL.

The chain recombines TRBV21-1 with TRBJ1-1; the table's TRBD1 call for D was not verified on the DNA. TRBV21-1 is a pseudogene locus. CDR3 length: 16 amino acids. In DNA, the CDR3 is TGTGCCAGCAGCATCACGGACAGGGGGTGGTACACTGAAGCTTTCTTT. As protein: CASSITDRGWYTEAFF.

V usage is TRBV13 and J usage is TRBJ2-1; no clear D. Germline V CDR1 and CDR2: PRHDT, FYEKMQ (reference sequence). The CDR3 is 13 residues long. V was clipped by 4 bases and J by 5 bases, with 9 bases between them. CDR3 nucleotide sequence: TGTGCCAGCAGCTGGCAGTTCAACAATGAGCAGTTCTTC. This codes for CASSWQFNNEQFF. Variable domain in full (rest from reference TRBV13 and TRBJ2-1): AAGVIQSPRHLIKEKRETATLKCYPIPRHDTVYWYQQGPGQDPQFLISFYEKMQSDKGSIPDRFSAQQFSDYHSELNMSSLELGDSALYFCASSWQFNNEQFFGPGTRLTVL.

The chain couples TRBV27 to TRBJ2-1; D unclear. The germline V and J ends were trimmed by 2 bases and 4 bases, with 6 bases remaining between them. CDR3 size: 13 residues. Germline values: CDR1 MNHEY, CDR2 SMNVEV (reference sequence). The CDR3 loop is CASSLQPYNEQFF. In DNA form, the CDR3 reads TGTGCCAGCAGTTTACAGCCTTACAATGAGCAGTTCTTC.

The chain uses TRBV5-1 and TRBJ2-3; tentatively, D is TRBD2 (5 bases). The germline V and J ends were trimmed by 0 bases and 7 bases, with 18 bases remaining between them. Germline CDR1 and CDR2: SGHRS and YFSETQ. The CDR3 loop spans 16 amino acids. The CDR3 here is CASSLEGSETVYTQYF. The CDR3 bases are TGCGCCAGCAGCTTGGAGGGTAGCGAAACTGTATATACGCAGTATTTT.

The chain uses TRBV4-3 and TRBJ2-7; a possible D gene is TRBD1 (5 bases). CDR3 length equals 14 residues. Germline-derived CDR1 and CDR2 are LGHNA and YSLEER. Trimming stripped 3 bases from V and 5 bases from J, with 14 bases between. CDR3 bases: TGCGCCAGCAGCCACTGGGGCAGTGGCGACGAGCAGTACTTC. This encodes CASSHWGSGDEQYF.

The J gene is TRBJ1-4, the V gene TRBV5-1; TRBD1 is a possible D gene (6 bases). V shed 1 base and J shed 5 bases, with 15 bases lying between them. This CDR3 has 16 amino acids. Germline V CDR1 and CDR2: SGHRS, YFSETQ. The CDR3 is CASSLTGPPTNEKLFF. For the CDR3, the DNA is TGCGCCAGCAGCTTGACAGGGCCGCCTACGAATGAAAAACTGTTTTTT.

This rearrangement joins TRBV20-1 to TRBJ1-1; 8 bases align to TRBD1. V lost 4 bases, J lost 10 bases, and 5 bases stayed unmatched. CDR1 and CDR2 (germline): DFQATT, SNEGSKA (reference sequence). There are 11 residues in the CDR3. The CDR3 sequence: CSATLTGAAFF. The DNA for the CDR3 is TGCAGTGCTACTCTGACAGGGGCAGCTTTCTTT.

The genes are TRBV19 and TRBJ2-3; no clear D. This CDR3 is built from 15 residues. Germline V CDR1 and CDR2: LNHDA, SQIVND (reference sequence). With 7 bases removed from V and 6 bases from J, the gap between germline ends came to 20 bases. In DNA, the CDR3 is TGTGCCAGTACCTATAGCCAAAGCCCTTTCGATACGCAGTATTTT. Translation gives CASTYSQSPFDTQYF.

Regarding this clone: Germline is not matched at one junction end, which may reflect a read error. The chain recombines TRBV20-1 with TRBJ2-3, with unresolved D. The CDR3 totals 10 residues. Germline lookup yields CDR1 DFQATT and CDR2 SNEGSKA (reference sequence). The CDR3 loop reads CSAGTDTQYF. The CDR3, as DNA: TGCAGTGCTGGCACGGATACGCAGTATTTT.

Remarks on this clone: Sequence at one end of the junction differs from germline and may be a read error. The CDR3 sequence: CASSSGLAGGPGETQYF. CDR3 DNA sequence: TGTGCTAGCAGCTCTGGACTAGCGGGAGGGCCGGGTGAGACCCAGTACTTC. The chain is built from TRBV7-7 and TRBJ2-5, with 15 nucleotides matching TRBD2. The CDR3 spans 17 residues. Germline-derived CDR1 and CDR2 are SSHAT and FNYEAQ (reference sequence).

This clone was counted once. V and J are TRBV7-6 and TRBJ1-1; no definite D call. Looked up from germline, CDR1 is SGHVS and CDR2 is FNYEAQ. Deletions cut 5 bases from V and 2 bases from J, with 12 bases between. This CDR3 is 14 amino acids long. The CDR3 bases are TGTGCCAGCAGCGCAGGTGGGCTAAACACTGAAGCTTTCTTT. Protein product: CASSAGGLNTEAFF.

The chain combines TRBV25-1 with TRBJ2-1, with 8 nucleotides matching TRBD2. This CDR3 region has 13 residues. Germline values: CDR1 MGHDK, CDR2 SYGVNS. V trimming: 5 bases; J trimming: 4 bases; junction bases outside the gene matches: 1. CDR3 nucleotides: TGTGCCAGCAGTAGCGGGGGATACAATGAGCAGTTCTTC. Protein product: CASSSGGYNEQFF.